This section outlines one T cell receptor (beta chain) sequence together with its context. Its antigen is not known. Random hexamers were used to reverse transcribe the RNA input (about 0.5 to 1 ug). The CDR3 of TCR beta was amplified by immunoSEQ multiplex PCR across 54 Vbeta and 13 Jbeta. TCRdb redid the calling of the immunoSEQ multiplex PCR reads with MiXCR, one entry per CDR3 protein. The sample includes some 150,000 distinct CDR3 sequences, roughly 94% of them seen just once. This sample is part of a study of CD8 T cells in Susac syndrome. In germline, CDR1 is LGHDT, CDR2 YNNKEL (reference sequence). This CDR3 contains 16 residues. The V end lost 0 bases, the J end lost 0 bases, and 12 bases lay between the germline ends. Age- and sex-matched healthy donors served as the control group. CD8+ and CD4+ T cells were negatively isolated; TEMRA cells were FACS-enriched. Findings and caveats of the study: The study conceded that relatively few individuals underwent its TCR sequencing and HLA analysis.

The origin of this receptor is a human donor in good health. Sample: CD4+ T cells from PBMCs. The chain uses TRBV3-1 and TRBJ2-7; a weak D match, TRBD1 (6 bases). For the CDR3, the DNA is TGTGCCAGCAGCCAAGATCTGGAGACAGGCTCCTACGAGCAGTACTTC. This sequence encodes CASSQDLETGSYEQYF.